The present entry profiles one T cell receptor (beta chain) with its context. The antigen is undetermined. This record belongs to a study of shared clonotypes between healthy human individuals. Study-level points and caveats: Rarefaction indicated that sorted-subset sequencing remained incomplete although depth was large. On the whole, naive subsets had larger estimated richness than memory subsets had.

Produced via immunoSEQ multiplex PCR; TCRdb's table is partial and in-frame only. The sample holds roughly 1 million clones, around three quarters seen once. Germline V gene data show CDR1 as MNHEY and CDR2 as SVGAGI. This CDR3 is built from 13 residues. Trimming removed 5 bases at V and 6 bases at J, with 14 bases between. The genes are TRBV6-5 and TRBJ2-7, with a tentative D call TRBD2 (6 bases). The sequence derives from a man in his late teens or twenties in good health. Some clones in this sample may be carry-over from other donors' samples. Specimen: memory CD4+ T cells from PBMCs. The subset was: CD45RA-negative fraction. The CDR3 here is CASSNAGRGEQYF. The CDR3 DNA reads TGTGCCAGCAGTAACGCTGGGCGGGGCGAGCAGTACTTC.